This TCR beta chain is from a study of control samples from healthy donors and cancer patients. Between the trimmed V and J ends, which lost 3 bases and 3 bases, there was a span of 6 bases. Germline V gene data show CDR1 as SGHDT and CDR2 as YYEEEE. The CDR3 is 12 residues long. Profiled with immunoSEQ multiplex PCR; TCRdb holds only in-frame clones, not every one. The top ten hold around 26% of the sample, which has around 20,000 clones, roughly 80% seen once. This clone showed up just once. The chain joins TRBV5-6 to TRBJ1-2, with D perhaps TRBD1 (5 bases). Material for sequencing was PBMCs. The receptor comes from a man aged 80 or over with head and neck cancer. The CDR3 sequence: CASSWDYYGYTF. CDR3 in DNA: TGTGCCAGCAGCTGGGACTACTATGGCTACACCTTC.